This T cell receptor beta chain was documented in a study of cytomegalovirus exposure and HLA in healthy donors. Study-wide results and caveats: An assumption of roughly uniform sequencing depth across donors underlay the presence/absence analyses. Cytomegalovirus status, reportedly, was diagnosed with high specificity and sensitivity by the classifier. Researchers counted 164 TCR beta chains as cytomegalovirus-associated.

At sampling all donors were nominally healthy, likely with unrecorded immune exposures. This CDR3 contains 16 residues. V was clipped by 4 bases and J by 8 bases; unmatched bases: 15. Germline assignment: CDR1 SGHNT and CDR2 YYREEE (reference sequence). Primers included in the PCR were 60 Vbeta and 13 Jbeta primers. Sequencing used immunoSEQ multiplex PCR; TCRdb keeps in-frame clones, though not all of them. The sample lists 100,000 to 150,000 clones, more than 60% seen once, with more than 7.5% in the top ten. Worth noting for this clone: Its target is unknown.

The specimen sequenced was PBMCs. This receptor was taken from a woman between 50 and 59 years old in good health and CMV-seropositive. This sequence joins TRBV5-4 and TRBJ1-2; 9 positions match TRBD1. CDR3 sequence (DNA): TGTGCCAGCAGCCCTATTAATTCACAGGGGGCGAGGGGCTACACCTTC. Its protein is CASSPINSQGARGYTF.